Listed below are T cell receptor beta chains from one sample, sequenced in a study of T-cell memory formation after mild COVID-19. MiXCR, applied by TCRdb to the 5' RACE reads, yields one record per CDR3 protein. The profile shows hundreds of thousands of distinct CDR3 sequences, about 23% of them singletons. The sequenced material came from PBMCs or a T cell subset sorted from them (not recorded which). The receptors were gathered from an adult woman who had mild COVID-19 (a few samples of this study predate the infection). Cell type and time point are not known. CDR3s include the opening cysteine and the closing phenylalanine or tryptophan. D genes are given only for firm matches. Size is omitted from some rows. Given values are once, few, many or a class for expanded clones.

V gene: TRBV7-9; J gene: TRBJ2-6; D gene: NA; CDR3 length: 19; clone size: few; CDR3 protein: CASSLRRGQGDGGANVLTF; CDR3 DNA: TGTGCCAGCAGCTTAAGGAGGGGCCAGGGGGATGGTGGGGCCAACGTCCTGACTTTC
V gene: TRBV19; J gene: TRBJ1-6; D gene: NA; CDR3 length: 13; clone size: many; CDR3 protein: CASSIATFSSLHF; CDR3 DNA: TGTGCCAGTAGTATTGCGACATTCTCATCCCTCCACTTT
V gene: TRBV10-3; J gene: TRBJ2-7; D gene: TRBD1; CDR3 length: 13; clone size: many; CDR3 protein: CAIRGDSPYEQYF; CDR3 DNA: TGTGCCATCAGGGGGGACAGCCCCTACGAGCAGTACTTC
V gene: TRBV5-1; J gene: TRBJ2-7; D gene: TRBD1; CDR3 length: 14; clone size: NA; CDR3 protein: CASSSRTGPNEQYF; CDR3 DNA: TGCGCCAGCAGCTCCCGGACAGGGCCTAACGAGCAGTACTTC
V gene: TRBV5-1; J gene: TRBJ2-5; D gene: NA; CDR3 length: 17; clone size: NA; CDR3 protein: CASSFSQGYDLGETQYF; CDR3 DNA: TGCGCCAGCAGCTTCAGCCAGGGCTACGACCTTGGGGAGACCCAGTACTTC
V gene: TRBV28; J gene: TRBJ1-6; D gene: NA; CDR3 length: 14; clone size: few; CDR3 protein: CASSLVARVSPLHF; CDR3 DNA: TGTGCCAGCAGTTTAGTTGCCAGGGTTTCACCCCTCCACTTT
V gene: TRBV10-3; J gene: TRBJ2-1; D gene: NA; CDR3 length: 14; clone size: few; CDR3 protein: CAISESRSGNEQFF; CDR3 DNA: TGTGCCATCAGTGAGTCCCGCTCGGGCAATGAGCAGTTCTTC
V gene: TRBV6-5; J gene: TRBJ2-3; D gene: NA; CDR3 length: 14; clone size: NA; CDR3 protein: CASKNRGEADTQYF; CDR3 DNA: TGTGCCAGCAAAAATAGGGGGGAGGCAGATACGCAGTATTTT
V gene: TRBV15; J gene: TRBJ2-5; D gene: TRBD1; CDR3 length: 16; clone size: few; CDR3 protein: CATSRQDRGLQETQYF; CDR3 DNA: TGTGCCACCAGCAGACAGGACAGGGGGCTCCAAGAGACCCAGTACTTC
V gene: TRBV3-1; J gene: TRBJ2-5; D gene: NA; CDR3 length: 15; clone size: NA; CDR3 protein: CASQIGVTYQETQYF; CDR3 DNA: TGTGCCAGCCAGATAGGGGTGACGTACCAAGAGACCCAGTACTTC
V gene: TRBV27; J gene: TRBJ2-7; D gene: NA; CDR3 length: 14; clone size: once; CDR3 protein: CASHGAGQMVEQYF; CDR3 DNA: TGTGCCAGCCATGGGGCAGGGCAAATGGTAGAGCAGTACTTC
V gene: TRBV2; J gene: TRBJ2-3; D gene: TRBD2; CDR3 length: 13; clone size: NA; CDR3 protein: CASRGQRGDTQYF; CDR3 DNA: TGTGCCAGCAGAGGCCAGCGGGGGGATACGCAGTATTTT
V gene: TRBV12-3/TRBV12-4; J gene: TRBJ1-1; D gene: NA; CDR3 length: 14; clone size: NA; CDR3 protein: CASINTGLNTEAFF; CDR3 DNA: TGTGCCAGCATCAACACAGGGCTGAACACTGAAGCTTTCTTT
V gene: TRBV19; J gene: TRBJ1-3; D gene: TRBD1; CDR3 length: 17; clone size: NA; CDR3 protein: CASSIGSVTGTGNTIYF; CDR3 DNA: TGTGCCAGTAGTATTGGGTCGGTGACAGGGACTGGAAACACCATATATTTT
V gene: TRBV20-1; J gene: TRBJ2-7; D gene: TRBD2; CDR3 length: 15; clone size: NA; CDR3 protein: CSARVIAGRSYEQYF; CDR3 DNA: TGCAGTGCTAGAGTCATAGCGGGGCGATCCTACGAGCAGTACTTC
V gene: TRBV4-2; J gene: TRBJ2-7; D gene: TRBD1; CDR3 length: 13; clone size: few; CDR3 protein: CATAGTGSHEQYF; CDR3 DNA: TGTGCCACTGCCGGGACAGGGAGCCACGAGCAGTACTTC
V gene: TRBV12-3/TRBV12-4; J gene: TRBJ2-1; D gene: TRBD2; CDR3 length: 16; clone size: few; CDR3 protein: CATPGTSGTPDNEQFF; CDR3 DNA: TGTGCCACCCCGGGGACTAGCGGGACTCCTGATAATGAGCAGTTCTTC
V gene: TRBV5-5; J gene: TRBJ2-1; D gene: NA; CDR3 length: 16; clone size: many; CDR3 protein: CASSLTSTRGYNEQFF; CDR3 DNA: TGTGCCAGCAGCTTAACTTCGACTAGAGGATACAATGAGCAGTTCTTC